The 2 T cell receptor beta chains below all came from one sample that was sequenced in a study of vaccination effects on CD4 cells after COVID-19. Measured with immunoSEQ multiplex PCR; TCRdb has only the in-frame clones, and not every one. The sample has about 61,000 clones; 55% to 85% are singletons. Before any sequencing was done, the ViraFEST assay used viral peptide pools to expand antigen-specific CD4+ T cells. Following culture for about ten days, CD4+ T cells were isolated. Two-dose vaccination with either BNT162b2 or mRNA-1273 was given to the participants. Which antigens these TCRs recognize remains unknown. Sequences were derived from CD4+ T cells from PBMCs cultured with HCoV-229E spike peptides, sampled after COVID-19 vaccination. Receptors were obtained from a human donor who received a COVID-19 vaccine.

The CDR3 sequence is CASSYNQPLVLEGEQFF. For the CDR3, the DNA is TGTGCCAGCAGCTACAACCAACCACTGGTCCTGGAGGGTGAGCAGTTCTTC. The J gene is TRBJ2-1, the V gene TRBV7-2; D possibly corresponds to TRBD2 (6 bases). Trimming took 4 bases from V and 9 from J, leaving 25 bases between them. From germline, CDR1 is SGHTA and CDR2 FQGNSA. The CDR3 is made up of 17 amino acids.

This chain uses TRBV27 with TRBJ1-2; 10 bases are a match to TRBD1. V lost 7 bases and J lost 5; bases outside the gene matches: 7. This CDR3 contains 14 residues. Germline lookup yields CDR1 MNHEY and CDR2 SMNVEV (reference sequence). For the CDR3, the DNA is TGTGCCAGCATGAAGGGACAGGGGTCTTATGGCTACACCTTC. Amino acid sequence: CASMKGQGSYGYTF.